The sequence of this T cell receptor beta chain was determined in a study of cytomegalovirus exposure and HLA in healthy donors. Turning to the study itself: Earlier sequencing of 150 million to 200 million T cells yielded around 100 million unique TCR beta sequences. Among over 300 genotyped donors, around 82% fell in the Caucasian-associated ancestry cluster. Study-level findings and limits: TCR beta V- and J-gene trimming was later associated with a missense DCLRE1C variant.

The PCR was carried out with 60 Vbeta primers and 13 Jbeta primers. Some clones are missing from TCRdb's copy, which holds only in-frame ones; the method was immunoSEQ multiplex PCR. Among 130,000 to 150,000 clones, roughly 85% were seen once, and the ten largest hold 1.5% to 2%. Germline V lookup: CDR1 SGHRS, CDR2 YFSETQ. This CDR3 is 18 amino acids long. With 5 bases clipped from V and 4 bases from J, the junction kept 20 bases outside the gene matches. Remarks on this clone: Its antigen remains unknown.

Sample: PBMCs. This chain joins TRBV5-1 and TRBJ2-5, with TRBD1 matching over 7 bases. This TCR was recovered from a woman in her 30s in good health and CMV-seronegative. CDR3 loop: CASSPKARTGRWGETQYF. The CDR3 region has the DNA TGCGCCAGCAGTCCAAAGGCCCGGACAGGCCGGTGGGGAGAGACCCAGTACTTC.